The entry below describes one T cell receptor beta chain. The sample is drawn from a study of blood T cell repertoires in COVID-19. At the level of the study: The United States, Italy and Spain were the sources of the acute and convalescent COVID-19 samples. In each case, the material was cDNA or gDNA derived from T cells, B-cell-depleted T cells, or PBMCs.

In the authors' methods: Amplification with reference gene primers provided the estimates of nucleated cell counts. Here immunoSEQ multiplex PCR was the method, and the copy in TCRdb shows in-frame clones only, minus some. That table furnishes V, J and clone size, whereas the DNA furnished D and trimming. The repertoire has around 270,000 clones, roughly nine tenths of them found once; the top ten carry less than 5%. With 5 bases clipped from V and 5 bases from J, the junction kept 7 bases outside the gene matches. From germline, CDR1 is PRHDT and CDR2 FYEKMQ (reference sequence). The CDR3 runs 14 residues.

Sequenced input: peripheral blood. J is TRBJ2-5 and V is TRBV13; 8 bases fit TRBD2. The origin of this receptor is a man in his 60s who had recovered from COVID-19. This CDR3 reads CASSASSGWETQYF. The CDR3 DNA reads TGTGCCAGCAGCGCATCTAGCGGGTGGGAGACCCAGTACTTC.